This record concerns one TCR beta chain sequence. The CDR3 sequence is 17 residues long. Germline V gene data show CDR1 as SGHVS and CDR2 as FNYEAQ. V was clipped by 0 bases and J by 8 bases, with 19 bases between them. Generated by immunoSEQ multiplex PCR, the TCRdb table keeps only in-frame clones and is missing some. This table has over 60,000 clones, about 87% appearing once. The data originate from a study of blood T cell repertoires in COVID-19. Whole-study context: T cells, B-cell-depleted T cells, or PBMCs supplied cDNA or gDNA.

Input material: peripheral blood. The chain uses TRBV7-6 and TRBJ1-4; D uncertain. This clonotype was sampled from a woman of 80 years or more with active COVID-19. The CDR3 is CASSLAVGRRDSEKLFF. CDR3 DNA: TGTGCCAGCAGCTTAGCCGTTGGTCGGAGGGATTCGGAAAAACTGTTTTTT.